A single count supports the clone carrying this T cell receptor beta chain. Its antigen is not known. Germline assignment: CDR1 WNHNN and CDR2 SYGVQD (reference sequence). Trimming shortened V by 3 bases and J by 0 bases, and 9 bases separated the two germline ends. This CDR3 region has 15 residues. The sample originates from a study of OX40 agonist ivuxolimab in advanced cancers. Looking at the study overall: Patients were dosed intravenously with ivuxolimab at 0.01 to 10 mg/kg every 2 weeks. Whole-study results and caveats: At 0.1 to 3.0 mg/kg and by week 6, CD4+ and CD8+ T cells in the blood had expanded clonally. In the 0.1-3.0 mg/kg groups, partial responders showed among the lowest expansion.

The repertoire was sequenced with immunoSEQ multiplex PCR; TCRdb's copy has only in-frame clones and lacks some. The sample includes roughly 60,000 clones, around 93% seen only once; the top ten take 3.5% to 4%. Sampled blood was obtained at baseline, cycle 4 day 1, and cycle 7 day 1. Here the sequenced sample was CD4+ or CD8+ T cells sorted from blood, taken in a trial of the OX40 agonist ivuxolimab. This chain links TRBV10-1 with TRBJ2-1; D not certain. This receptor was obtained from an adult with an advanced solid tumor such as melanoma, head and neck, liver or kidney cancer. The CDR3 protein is CASSEASSSYNEQFF. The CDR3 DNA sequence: TGCGCCAGCAGTGAAGCCAGCAGCTCCTACAATGAGCAGTTCTTC.